These 21 T cell receptor beta chains were sequenced from one sample in a study of CD8 T cells in ankylosing spondylitis. One entry per CDR3 protein, called by TCRdb with MiXCR from the 5' RACE reads. The sample lists 250,000 or so distinct CDR3 sequences; roughly 18% were seen once. The sequenced sample consisted of blood, either unsorted or a sorted T cell fraction (not recorded which). These receptors were obtained from a male donor with ankylosing spondylitis or in good health (not recorded which).

This clonotype was counted many times. The rearrangement uses TRBV10-3 and TRBJ2-6; 7 bases map to TRBD2. Germline lookup yields CDR1 ENHRY and CDR2 SYGVKD. The ends lost 6 bases at V and 1 base at J; junction bases unmatched: 18. The CDR3 extends over 20 amino acids. CDR3: CAISSLAMREIVSGANVLTF. CDR3 DNA: TGTGCCATCAGCTCCCTCGCTATGCGGGAGATAGTATCTGGGGCCAACGTCCTGACTTTC.

This chain uses TRBV4-3 with TRBJ2-2; 7 positions match TRBD1. Germline V gives CDR1 LGHNA, CDR2 YSLEER. This CDR3 region has 13 residues. Trimming removed 5 bases from V and 6 bases from J; junction bases left unmatched: 3. The CDR3 region is CASSTQGAGELFF. The DNA for the CDR3 is TGCGCCAGCAGCACGCAGGGGGCCGGGGAGCTGTTTTTT.

The CDR3: CASSGAGGPREQYF. The DNA for the CDR3 is TGTGCCAGCAGTGGAGCGGGAGGGCCTCGCGAGCAGTACTTC. The rearrangement joins TRBV27 to TRBJ2-7; 10 bases map to TRBD2. Germline V lookup: CDR1 MNHEY, CDR2 SMNVEV (reference sequence). V trimming: 5 bases; J trimming: 6 bases; junction bases outside the gene matches: 7. The CDR3 covers 14 residues.

This clonotype showed up just a few times. The chain is built from TRBV6-1 and TRBJ2-6, with D unresolved. The V and J ends lost 4 bases and 0 bases respectively, with 7 bases between them. The CDR3 has 15 residues. Looked up from germline, CDR1 is MNHNS and CDR2 is SASEGT. The CDR3 region is CASSAYSSGANVLTF. As DNA, the CDR3 is TGTGCCAGCAGTGCTTATAGCTCTGGGGCCAACGTCCTGACTTTC.

The CDR3 coding sequence is TGCAGCGTTGAAGATTGGGTAGGCAGCCAATCTAGCACAGATACGCAGTATTTT. This gives the protein CSVEDWVGSQSSTDTQYF. The chain employs TRBV29-1 and TRBJ2-3; no clear D. Trimming took 0 bases from V and 0 from J, leaving 19 bases between them. This CDR3 spans 18 amino acids. The V gene's germline CDR1 is SQVTM and CDR2 ANQGSEA.

This sequence joins TRBV7-9 and TRBJ2-2; D ambiguous. This CDR3 has 14 amino acids. Germline V CDR1 and CDR2: SEHNR, FQNEAQ (reference sequence). Trimming took off 5 bases at V and 3 bases at J, with 10 bases between the two ends. The CDR3 sequence: CASSPNPDTGELFF. The CDR3 DNA reads as TGTGCCAGCAGCCCCAATCCAGACACCGGGGAGCTGTTTTTT. Full variable domain (outside the CDR3, taken from reference TRBV7-9 and TRBJ2-2): DTGVSQNPRHKITKRGQNVTFRCDPISEHNRLYWYRQTLGQGPEFLTYFQNEAQLEKSRLLSDRFSAERPKGSFSTLEIQRTEQGDSAMYLCASSPNPDTGELFFGEGSRLTVL.

The table lists this clonotype with a few counts. Here the CDR3 reads CASSLTGNSYNEQFF. The CDR3 DNA reads TGTGCCAGCAGCTTAACCGGGAACTCCTACAATGAGCAGTTCTTC. The chain joins TRBV7-3 to TRBJ2-1; weak D call: TRBD2 (5 bases). The CDR3 runs to 15 residues. In germline, CDR1 is SGHTA, CDR2 FQGTGA. V was shortened by 0 bases and J by 0 bases, with 6 bases between the two germline ends.

The chain couples TRBV14 to TRBJ2-6, with 7 bases that match TRBD1. This CDR3 contains 18 residues. Unmatched junction bases numbered 8, after V lost 3 bases and J lost 0 bases. Germline V gene lookup returns CDR1 SGHDN and CDR2 FVKESK. Here the CDR3 reads CASSQWDSGTSGANVLTF. Written as DNA, the CDR3 is TGTGCCAGCAGCCAGTGGGACAGCGGAACCTCTGGGGCCAACGTCCTGACTTTC. The full variable domain, its missing parts supplied by reference TRBV14 and TRBJ2-6, is EAGVTQFPSHSVIEKGQTVTLRCDPISGHDNLYWYRRVMGKEIKFLLHFVKESKQDESGMPNNRFLAERTGGTYSTLKVQPAELEDSGVYFCASSQWDSGTSGANVLTFGAGSRLTVL.

The chain has TRBV7-9 and TRBJ2-7, with 7 bases matching TRBD2. The CDR3 sequence is 13 residues long. Germline V gene lookup returns CDR1 SEHNR and CDR2 FQNEAQ (reference sequence). The J segment lost 4 bases and the V segment lost 5 bases, leaving 5 bases of the junction unmatched. CDR3 in DNA: TGTGCCAGCAGCCCCGGGGAGGGGTACGAGCAGTACTTC. Amino acid sequence: CASSPGEGYEQYF.

This clonotype was seen repeatedly, ten times or more. This chain joins TRBV5-1 and TRBJ2-1; D gene uncertain. The CDR3 is made up of 13 amino acids. V was shortened by 4 bases and J by 4 bases, with 9 bases between the two germline ends. Germline V gene lookup returns CDR1 SGHRS and CDR2 YFSETQ. This CDR3 is CASSIDGYNEQFF. The CDR3 nucleotides read TGCGCCAGCAGCATTGACGGATACAATGAGCAGTTCTTC.

There are many counts of this clonotype. The chain carries TRBV28 and TRBJ2-7; possibly TRBD1 for D (5 bases). V dropped 6 bases and J dropped 6 bases, with 12 bases sitting between them. This CDR3 is built from 12 residues. Germline V gene data show CDR1 as MDHEN and CDR2 as SYDVKM. The DNA of the CDR3 is TGTGCCAGCAGCGACAGTAGCCTCGAGCAGTACTTC. It is translated as CASSDSSLEQYF.

This clonotype was seen more than once but under ten times. The chain carries TRBV12-3 or TRBV12-4 and TRBJ2-3; the match to TRBD2 covers 7 bases. The CDR3 covers 15 residues. With 8 bases clipped from V and 0 bases from J, the junction kept 8 bases outside the gene matches. As DNA, the CDR3 is TGTGCCAGCGCCCTTTCGGGGGGAAGCACAGATACGCAGTATTTT. Its protein product is CASALSGGSTDTQYF.

V is TRBV5-1 and J is TRBJ2-7; D may be TRBD1 (6 bases). Trimming removed 3 bases from V and 4 bases from J, with 23 bases in between. The germline CDR1 and CDR2 sequences are SGHRS and YFSETQ. The CDR3 length is 17 residues. In DNA form, the CDR3 reads TGCGCCAGCAGCTGGGACGTACAGGGTCCCCCTACTTACGAGCAGTACTTC. It specifies CASSWDVQGPPTYEQYF.

The chain links TRBV9 to TRBJ2-7, with TRBD2 as a possible D gene (6 bases). V lost 1 base and J lost 5, with 13 bases in between. CDR1 is SGDLS and CDR2 is YYNGEE in the germline V gene. This CDR3 is built from 14 residues. This CDR3 reads CASSVHGSGDEQYF. In nucleotides, the CDR3 is TGTGCCAGCAGCGTACACGGGAGCGGCGACGAGCAGTACTTC.

The chain links TRBV11-2 to TRBJ1-4; D might be TRBD1 (5 bases). Germline lookup yields CDR1 SGHAT and CDR2 FQNNGV. The length of the CDR3 is 14 residues. V gave up 4 bases and J gave up 7 bases, with 13 bases separating them. The CDR3 bases are TGTGCCAGCAGCTCGACCGCGACAGTTGAAAAACTGTTTTTT. This encodes CASSSTATVEKLFF.

The J gene is TRBJ2-7, the V gene TRBV4-1, with D possibly matching TRBD2 (6 bases). The CDR3 consists of 13 residues. In germline, CDR1 is MGHRA, CDR2 YSYEKL. Deletions cut 4 bases from V and 3 bases from J, with 10 bases between. CDR3 residues: CASSPAGNYEQYF. CDR3 DNA sequence: TGCGCCAGCAGCCCAGCGGGTAACTACGAGCAGTACTTC.

This chain joins TRBV15 and TRBJ1-4; no clear D. The CDR3 consists of 14 residues. The V end was cut by 1 base, the J end by 6 bases, with 9 bases between. In germline, CDR1 is LNHNV, CDR2 YYDKDF (reference sequence). CDR3 nucleotides: TGTGCCACCAGCAGAGCACCTGGGGATGAAAAACTGTTTTTT. It translates to CATSRAPGDEKLFF.

This clonotype was observed a handful of times. The genes are TRBV29-1 and TRBJ2-5; 9 bases align to TRBD2. The J segment lost 0 bases and the V segment lost 6 bases, leaving 8 bases of the junction unmatched. The CDR3 length is 15 residues. Germline values: CDR1 SQVTM, CDR2 ANQGSEA. The CDR3 is CSVKRLAEDQETQYF. CDR3 bases: TGCAGCGTGAAGAGACTAGCGGAAGACCAAGAGACCCAGTACTTC.

The chain joins TRBV4-1 to TRBJ2-7; D perhaps matches TRBD2 (5 bases). The CDR3 length is 14 residues. CDR1 and CDR2 from the germline V gene are MGHRA and YSYEKL. V lost 4 bases and J 2 bases, leaving 12 bases between the germline ends. The CDR3 sequence is CASSLDSHTYEQYF. The CDR3 nucleotides are TGCGCCAGCAGCCTGGACTCGCACACCTACGAGCAGTACTTC.

This clonotype was counted at least ten times. This chain links TRBV6-1 with TRBJ2-1; D not certain. CDR3 length equals 13 residues. Trimming pared 6 bases from V and 6 bases from J, leaving 12 bases between. Looked up from germline, CDR1 is MNHNS and CDR2 is SASEGT. This CDR3 reads CASSPPHGNEQFF. The CDR3 bases are TGTGCCAGCAGCCCCCCCCATGGCAATGAGCAGTTCTTC.

In its sample, this clonotype was seen a few times. The gene calls are TRBV20-1 and TRBJ2-3, with D possibly matching TRBD2 (5 bases). The CDR3 runs 15 residues. Per the germline V gene, CDR1 is DFQATT and CDR2 is SNEGSKA (reference sequence). The V gene lost 4 bases and the J gene lost 0 bases, with 14 bases spanning the gap. For the CDR3, the DNA is TGCAGTGCTATCGATGACTATCGAAGCACAGATACGCAGTATTTT. Translating it yields CSAIDDYRSTDTQYF.